These 30 T cell receptor beta chains share one sample of origin, sequenced in a study of CD8+CD57+ T cells in acquired aplastic anemia. Flow cytometry had shown expanded CD8+CD57+ cells in the patients chosen for sequencing. It was genomic DNA that served as the template for profiling TCR beta VDJ and CDR3. TCRdb reprocessed the reads via MiXCR and lists one record per CDR3 protein. In the table there are about 200,000 distinct CDR3 sequences, 50% to 70% of which are singletons. The sequencing input was sorted CD4+, CD8+, or CD8+CD57+ T cells (not recorded which) from PBMCs. The receptors were gathered from a human donor with aplastic anemia.

V is TRBV9 and J is TRBJ2-2; TRBD2 agrees at 11 bases. V lost 0 bases, J lost 7 bases, and 8 bases stayed unmatched. The CDR3 has 17 residues. Germline CDR1 SGDLS, CDR2 YYNGEE. Here the CDR3 reads CASSVASGRTFSGELFF. CDR3 bases: TGTGCCAGCAGCGTAGCTAGCGGGAGGACTTTCAGCGGGGAGCTGTTTTTT. Combining the CDR3 with reference TRBV9 and TRBJ2-2 gives the whole variable domain DSGVTQTPKHLITATGQRVTLRCSPRSGDLSVYWYQQSLDQGLQFLIQYYNGEERAKGNILERFSAQQFPDLHSELNLSSLELGDSALYFCASSVASGRTFSGELFFGEGSRLTVL.

The V and J genes are TRBV15 and TRBJ2-7; 15 nucleotides align to TRBD2. J lost 3 bases, V lost 1 base, and 1 base had no gene match. This CDR3 has 16 residues. Germline values: CDR1 LNHNV, CDR2 YYDKDF (reference sequence). The CDR3 DNA reads TGTGCCACCAGCAGAGGGACTAGCGGGGGGGGCTACGAGCAGTACTTC. It codes for CATSRGTSGGGYEQYF.

This clonotype was counted ten times or more. V gene TRBV6-6 combines with J gene TRBJ2-3; D is ambiguous. V gave up 0 bases and J gave up 1 base, with 14 bases separating them. The CDR3 loop spans 17 amino acids. CDR1 is MNHNY and CDR2 is SVGAGI in the germline V gene (reference sequence). The DNA of the CDR3 is TGTGCCAGCAGTTACTCGAACCCAGCCGGTGGCACAGATACGCAGTATTTT. This codes for CASSYSNPAGGTDTQYF.

This clonotype came up a few times. The chain links TRBV10-3 to TRBJ1-5; TRBD1 is a possible D gene (5 bases). This CDR3 has 17 residues. The V gene lost 2 bases and the J gene lost 0 bases, with 14 bases spanning the gap. The germline CDR1 and CDR2 sequences are ENHRY and SYGVKD. The CDR3 is CAISESISGHSNQPQHF. DNA of the CDR3: TGTGCCATCAGTGAGAGTATTTCGGGGCATAGCAATCAGCCCCAGCATTTT.

This chain joins TRBV7-9 and TRBJ2-3; TRBD1 aligns across 10 bases. The CDR3 sequence is 18 residues long. V dropped 5 bases and J dropped 0; count of bases not matched to a gene: 11. Per germline, CDR1 SEHNR and CDR2 FQNEAQ (reference sequence). The CDR3 DNA reads TGTGCCAGCAGCGGGGGTTGGGACAGGGGAATAAGCACAGATACGCAGTATTTT. Translating it yields CASSGGWDRGISTDTQYF. Filled out from reference TRBV7-9 and TRBJ2-3, the complete variable domain reads DTGVSQNPRHKITKRGQNVTFRCDPISEHNRLYWYRQTLGQGPEFLTYFQNEAQLEKSRLLSDRFSAERPKGSFSTLEIQRTEQGDSAMYLCASSGGWDRGISTDTQYFGPGTRLTVL.

The J gene is TRBJ2-7, the V gene TRBV7-9, with D perhaps TRBD2 (5 bases). With the DNA end fitting TRBJ2-5 better, the J assignment may be wrong. The CDR3 is 16 residues long. Germline CDR1 is SEHNR and CDR2 is FQNEAQ (reference sequence). CDR3 sequence: CASSLKPTSEGETQYF. For the CDR3, the DNA is TGTGCCAGCAGCCTTAAACCTACTAGTGAGGGCGAGACCCAGTACTTC.

This clonotype was recorded a few times. The chain employs TRBV25-1 and TRBJ1-1, with D unresolved. Germline V gene data show CDR1 as MGHDK and CDR2 as SYGVNS. CDR3 length equals 17 residues. Trimming removed 5 bases from V and 6 bases from J, with 25 bases in between. For the CDR3, the DNA is TGTGCCAGCAGTCAAACGTTACAGCGGGGAGGTAACGCTGAAGCTTTCTTT. It specifies CASSQTLQRGGNAEAFF.

V usage is TRBV5-1 and J usage is TRBJ1-2; D unresolved. Germline assignment: CDR1 SGHRS and CDR2 YFSETQ. Trimming took 5 bases from V and 4 from J, leaving 12 bases between them. This CDR3 contains 13 residues. CDR3 DNA sequence: TGCGCCAGCAGGGCCGAGGGAGTCTATGGCTACACCTTC. This sequence encodes CASRAEGVYGYTF.

The chain employs TRBV12-3 or TRBV12-4 and TRBJ1-2; D is ambiguous. This CDR3 has 12 amino acids. Trimming left V 1 base short and J 7 bases short, with 7 bases between. As DNA, the CDR3 is TGTGCCAGCAGTTTAGGGGCGGGTGGCTACACCTTC. Protein sequence: CASSLGAGGYTF.

The genes are TRBV15 and TRBJ2-1; no firm D call. Germline CDR1 reads LNHNV; CDR2 reads YYDKDF (reference sequence). The length of the CDR3 is 15 residues. Deletions cut 0 bases from V and 7 bases from J, with 13 bases between. CDR3 DNA: TGTGCCACCAGCAGAGAGCGTCAAGCCTCTAATGAGCAGTTCTTC. Protein sequence: CATSRERQASNEQFF.

This chain uses TRBV19 with TRBJ2-7, with D perhaps TRBD2 (6 bases). V dropped 4 bases and J dropped 4 bases, with 11 bases sitting between them. Germline assignment: CDR1 LNHDA and CDR2 SQIVND (reference sequence). CDR3 length equals 13 residues. CDR3 DNA sequence: TGTGCCAGTAGTAGGGGACTTTCTTACGAGCAGTACTTC. The encoded protein is CASSRGLSYEQYF.

This clonotype occurred many times. The chain couples TRBV7-9 to TRBJ2-3; the D gene is possibly TRBD1 (6 bases). There are 14 residues in the CDR3. V was cut by 3 bases and J by 3 bases, with 10 bases left in between. Germline CDR1 is SEHNR and CDR2 is FQNEAQ (reference sequence). The CDR3 bases are TGTGCCAGCAGCTTGATAAGGGGGACAGATACGCAGTATTTT. It encodes CASSLIRGTDTQYF.

The table lists this clonotype with a count of one. The chain recombines TRBV24-1 with TRBJ2-7; TRBD2 agrees at 13 bases. This CDR3 contains 15 residues. Germline V gene data show CDR1 as KGHDR and CDR2 as SFDVKD. The J segment lost 4 bases and the V segment lost 4 bases, leaving 3 bases of the junction unmatched. The CDR3 DNA follows: TGTGCCACCAGTGACGGGACTAGCGGGATATACGAGCAGTACGTC. Its translation: CATSDGTSGIYEQYV.

As regards this clonotype: One end of the junction is discordant with germline, which a read error may explain. V and J are TRBV24-1 and TRBJ2-2, with 9 bases lining up with TRBD1. The length of the CDR3 is 19 residues. Germline CDR1 is KGHDR and CDR2 is SFDVKD. CDR3 amino acids: CATSSGQGQLYLNTGELFF. The CDR3 region has the DNA TGTGCCACCAGCTCGGGACAGGGCCAATTATATTTGAACACCGGGGAGCTGTTTTTC.

V usage is TRBV12-3 or TRBV12-4 and J usage is TRBJ2-7, with 10 positions matching TRBD2. J gave up 6 bases and V 2 bases, and 4 bases lay outside the gene matches. The CDR3 consists of 14 residues. CDR3 sequence reads: CASSLLAGASEQYF. CDR3 DNA sequence: TGTGCCAGCAGTTTACTAGCGGGAGCCTCCGAGCAGTACTTC.

The chain has TRBV4-1 and TRBJ2-1; 7 bases are a match to TRBD2. The trim removed 0 bases at V and 4 bases at J, leaving 9 bases unmatched. The germline gives CDR1 MGHRA, CDR2 YSYEKL. CDR3 length: 17 residues. The CDR3 sequence is CASSQDHQRGPYNEQFF. The CDR3 DNA follows: TGCGCCAGCAGCCAAGATCACCAGCGGGGTCCATACAATGAGCAGTTCTTC.

This clonotype was seen a few times. The V gene is TRBV20-1, the J gene TRBJ1-6; TRBD1 aligns across 10 bases. This CDR3 region has 13 residues. The V gene end was trimmed by 5 bases and the J gene end by 6 bases; junction bases not matched to a gene: 1. Germline CDR1 DFQATT, CDR2 SNEGSKA (reference sequence). CDR3 coding DNA: TGCAGTGCTGACAGGGGGCCTAATTCACCCCTCCACTTT. Its protein is CSADRGPNSPLHF.

The chain is built from TRBV19 and TRBJ1-5; 8 bases are a match to TRBD1. Germline V gene sequence: CDR1 LNHDA, CDR2 SQIVND (reference sequence). V lost 5 bases and J lost 1; bases outside the gene matches: 4. This CDR3 is 15 amino acids long. CDR3 loop: CASSPRTGSNQPQHF. The CDR3 coding sequence is TGTGCCAGTAGTCCGCGGACAGGGAGCAATCAGCCCCAGCATTTT.

The V and J genes are TRBV20-1 and TRBJ2-7; TRBD2 agrees at 9 bases. CDR1 and CDR2 from the germline V gene are DFQATT and SNEGSKA (reference sequence). The CDR3 is 14 amino acids. The junction had 8 bases not matched to a gene; V was cut back by 1 base and J by 7 bases. CDR3 region: CSARGLAGSEEQYF. The CDR3 DNA reads TGCAGTGCTAGAGGGCTAGCGGGGAGTGAGGAGCAGTACTTC.

CDR3 protein: CASSVRDGAYNEQFF. CDR3 bases: TGCGCCAGCAGCGTCCGCGACGGGGCATACAATGAGCAGTTCTTC. The rearrangement joins TRBV5-1 to TRBJ2-1, with D perhaps TRBD1 or TRBD2 (5 bases each). The V end lost 4 bases, the J end lost 4 bases, and 15 bases lay between the germline ends. The CDR3 contains 15 residues. Germline CDR1 SGHRS, CDR2 YFSETQ.

This clonotype was observed a few times. The rearrangement links TRBV12-3 or TRBV12-4 to TRBJ2-1; 11 nucleotides line up with TRBD1. CDR3 length equals 15 residues. Trimming at V came to 5 bases and at J to 7 bases, leaving 7 bases not matched to a gene. This chain's CDR3 is CASSPGQGEMNEQFF. The CDR3 bases are TGTGCCAGCAGTCCGGGACAGGGGGAAATGAATGAGCAGTTCTTC.

This clonotype has more than one count but fewer than ten. The genes are TRBV9 and TRBJ2-2; the D gene is possibly TRBD1 (5 bases). Germline values: CDR1 SGDLS, CDR2 YYNGEE. This CDR3 has 15 residues. Trimming shortened V by 0 bases and J by 4 bases, and 10 bases separated the two germline ends. In DNA, the CDR3 is TGTGCCAGCAGCGTAGGGGGCCCTGGCACCGGGGAGCTGTTTTTT. Protein product: CASSVGGPGTGELFF.

This clonotype was recorded at least ten times. The chain is built from TRBV12-3 or TRBV12-4 and TRBJ2-5; 7 bases line up with TRBD1. V lost 5 bases to trimming and J lost 0 bases; unmatched junction nucleotides: 9. The CDR3 is 16 amino acids. In DNA form, the CDR3 reads TGTGCCAGCAGTGCTACGGGACAGTCGTACCAAGAGACCCAGTACTTC. It specifies CASSATGQSYQETQYF.

The gene calls are TRBV7-9 and TRBJ2-7; TRBD1 aligns across 8 bases. Germline lookup yields CDR1 SEHNR and CDR2 FQNEAQ (reference sequence). This CDR3 is 15 amino acids long. V lost 5 bases to trimming and J lost 2 bases; unmatched junction nucleotides: 8. The CDR3 spells CASSGGTGNTYEQYF. The CDR3 DNA reads TGTGCCAGCAGCGGCGGGACAGGTAACACCTACGAGCAGTACTTC.

Worth noting for this clonotype: The missing conserved phenylalanine or tryptophan at the end of this CDR3 makes a read error likely. The V gene is TRBV5-8, the J gene TRBJ2-3; 9 bases are shared with TRBD2. This CDR3 comprises 16 residues. CDR1 SGHTS and CDR2 YDEGEE come from the germline V gene. V was clipped by 3 bases and J by 2 bases; unmatched bases: 7. Written as DNA, the CDR3 is TGTGCCAGCAGCTCCAGGACTAGCGAGTACACAGATACGCAGTATCTT. The encoded protein is CASSSRTSEYTDTQYL.

The CDR3 coding sequence is TGCGCCAGCAGCTGGGGACAGGGGAGCTCCTACGAGCAGTACTTC. This translates into CASSWGQGSSYEQYF. The chain recombines TRBV5-1 with TRBJ2-7, with 10 bases lining up with TRBD1. This CDR3 has 15 residues. CDR1 and CDR2 from the germline V gene are SGHRS and YFSETQ. V lost 3 bases, J lost 0 bases, and 3 bases stayed unmatched.

This clonotype was seen repeatedly, ten times or more. The chain links TRBV19 to TRBJ2-1; a possible D gene is TRBD1 (6 bases). Trimming took off 6 bases at V and 3 bases at J, with 12 bases between the two ends. Germline V gives CDR1 LNHDA, CDR2 SQIVND (reference sequence). CDR3 length: 14 residues. CDR3 sequence: CASSDRSNYNEQFF. In DNA form, the CDR3 reads TGTGCCAGTAGCGACAGGAGTAACTACAATGAGCAGTTCTTC.

The chain combines TRBV20-1 with TRBJ2-5; D gene ambiguous. From germline, CDR1 is DFQATT and CDR2 SNEGSKA (reference sequence). Trimming stripped 3 bases from V and 5 bases from J, with 7 bases between. This CDR3 is 11 amino acids long. This CDR3 is CSARGGETQYF. The CDR3, as DNA: TGCAGTGCTAGGGGCGGTGAGACCCAGTACTTC.

The chain has TRBV5-1 and TRBJ2-7; the D is unclear. The CDR3 loop spans 14 amino acids. Germline CDR1 and CDR2: SGHRS and YFSETQ. Trimming removed 3 bases from V and 3 bases from J, with 13 bases in between. The CDR3 here is CASSYPGRNYEQYF. The CDR3, as DNA: TGCGCCAGCAGCTATCCGGGCCGGAACTACGAGCAGTACTTC.

This chain uses TRBV27 with TRBJ2-2, with TRBD1 as a possible D gene (5 bases). Looked up from germline, CDR1 is MNHEY and CDR2 is SMNVEV (reference sequence). V gave up 8 bases and J gave up 4 bases, with 8 bases separating them. This CDR3 contains 12 residues. The CDR3 DNA is TGTGCCAGCGGCCAGGGCACCGGGGAGCTGTTTTTT. As protein: CASGQGTGELFF.